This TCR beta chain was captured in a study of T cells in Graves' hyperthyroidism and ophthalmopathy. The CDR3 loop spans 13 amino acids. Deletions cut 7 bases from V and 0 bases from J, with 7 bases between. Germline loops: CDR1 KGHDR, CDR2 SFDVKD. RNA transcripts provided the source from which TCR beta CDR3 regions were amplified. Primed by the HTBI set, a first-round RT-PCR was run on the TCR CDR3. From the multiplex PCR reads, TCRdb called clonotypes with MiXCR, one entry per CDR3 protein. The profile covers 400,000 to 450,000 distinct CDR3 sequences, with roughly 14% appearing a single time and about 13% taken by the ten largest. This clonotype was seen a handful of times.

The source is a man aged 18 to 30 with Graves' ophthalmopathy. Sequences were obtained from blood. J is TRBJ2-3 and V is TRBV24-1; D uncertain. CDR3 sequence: CATRSASTDTQYF. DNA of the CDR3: TGTGCCACCAGGAGCGCTAGCACAGATACGCAGTATTTT.